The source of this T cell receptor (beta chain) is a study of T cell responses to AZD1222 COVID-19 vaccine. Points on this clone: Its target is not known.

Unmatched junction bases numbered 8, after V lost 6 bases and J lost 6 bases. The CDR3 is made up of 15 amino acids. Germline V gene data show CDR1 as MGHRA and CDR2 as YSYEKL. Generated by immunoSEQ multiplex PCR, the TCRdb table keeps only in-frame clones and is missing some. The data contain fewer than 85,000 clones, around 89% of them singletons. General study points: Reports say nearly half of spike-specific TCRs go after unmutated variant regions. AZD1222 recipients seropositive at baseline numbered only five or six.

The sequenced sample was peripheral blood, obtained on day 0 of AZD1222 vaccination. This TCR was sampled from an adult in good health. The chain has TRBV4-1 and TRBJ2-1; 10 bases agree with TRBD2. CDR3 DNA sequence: TGCGCCAGCAGTCATCCGGGACTAGCGAGCAATGAGCAGTTCTTC. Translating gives CASSHPGLASNEQFF.